The entry below describes one TCR beta chain. What it recognizes is unknown. This specimen belongs to a study of blood T cells in healthy people across ages. Total RNA, at least 6 micrograms per sample, was extracted from PBMCs. The use of a sample-barcoded 5' primer and a J-beta primer mix characterized a second PCR of about 6 to 12 cycles. From the 5' RACE reads, TCRdb called clonotypes with MiXCR, one entry per CDR3 protein. The sample lists around 1.5 million distinct CDR3 sequences, 59% occurring once. This CDR3 region has 16 residues. V lost 3 bases to trimming and J lost 1 base; unmatched junction nucleotides: 3. Whole-study findings and limits: Among long-lived donors, naive CD4+ cells were more numerous and diversity higher than in aged donors.

The sample comprised blood. The chain recombines TRBV12-3 or TRBV12-4 with TRBJ2-2; 9 nucleotides agree with TRBD2. The source of this sequence is a man younger than 35 in good health. CDR3 DNA: TGTGCCAGCAGTTTCGAACTAGCGGGGAACACCGGGGAGCTGTTTTTT. Encoded protein: CASSFELAGNTGELFF.